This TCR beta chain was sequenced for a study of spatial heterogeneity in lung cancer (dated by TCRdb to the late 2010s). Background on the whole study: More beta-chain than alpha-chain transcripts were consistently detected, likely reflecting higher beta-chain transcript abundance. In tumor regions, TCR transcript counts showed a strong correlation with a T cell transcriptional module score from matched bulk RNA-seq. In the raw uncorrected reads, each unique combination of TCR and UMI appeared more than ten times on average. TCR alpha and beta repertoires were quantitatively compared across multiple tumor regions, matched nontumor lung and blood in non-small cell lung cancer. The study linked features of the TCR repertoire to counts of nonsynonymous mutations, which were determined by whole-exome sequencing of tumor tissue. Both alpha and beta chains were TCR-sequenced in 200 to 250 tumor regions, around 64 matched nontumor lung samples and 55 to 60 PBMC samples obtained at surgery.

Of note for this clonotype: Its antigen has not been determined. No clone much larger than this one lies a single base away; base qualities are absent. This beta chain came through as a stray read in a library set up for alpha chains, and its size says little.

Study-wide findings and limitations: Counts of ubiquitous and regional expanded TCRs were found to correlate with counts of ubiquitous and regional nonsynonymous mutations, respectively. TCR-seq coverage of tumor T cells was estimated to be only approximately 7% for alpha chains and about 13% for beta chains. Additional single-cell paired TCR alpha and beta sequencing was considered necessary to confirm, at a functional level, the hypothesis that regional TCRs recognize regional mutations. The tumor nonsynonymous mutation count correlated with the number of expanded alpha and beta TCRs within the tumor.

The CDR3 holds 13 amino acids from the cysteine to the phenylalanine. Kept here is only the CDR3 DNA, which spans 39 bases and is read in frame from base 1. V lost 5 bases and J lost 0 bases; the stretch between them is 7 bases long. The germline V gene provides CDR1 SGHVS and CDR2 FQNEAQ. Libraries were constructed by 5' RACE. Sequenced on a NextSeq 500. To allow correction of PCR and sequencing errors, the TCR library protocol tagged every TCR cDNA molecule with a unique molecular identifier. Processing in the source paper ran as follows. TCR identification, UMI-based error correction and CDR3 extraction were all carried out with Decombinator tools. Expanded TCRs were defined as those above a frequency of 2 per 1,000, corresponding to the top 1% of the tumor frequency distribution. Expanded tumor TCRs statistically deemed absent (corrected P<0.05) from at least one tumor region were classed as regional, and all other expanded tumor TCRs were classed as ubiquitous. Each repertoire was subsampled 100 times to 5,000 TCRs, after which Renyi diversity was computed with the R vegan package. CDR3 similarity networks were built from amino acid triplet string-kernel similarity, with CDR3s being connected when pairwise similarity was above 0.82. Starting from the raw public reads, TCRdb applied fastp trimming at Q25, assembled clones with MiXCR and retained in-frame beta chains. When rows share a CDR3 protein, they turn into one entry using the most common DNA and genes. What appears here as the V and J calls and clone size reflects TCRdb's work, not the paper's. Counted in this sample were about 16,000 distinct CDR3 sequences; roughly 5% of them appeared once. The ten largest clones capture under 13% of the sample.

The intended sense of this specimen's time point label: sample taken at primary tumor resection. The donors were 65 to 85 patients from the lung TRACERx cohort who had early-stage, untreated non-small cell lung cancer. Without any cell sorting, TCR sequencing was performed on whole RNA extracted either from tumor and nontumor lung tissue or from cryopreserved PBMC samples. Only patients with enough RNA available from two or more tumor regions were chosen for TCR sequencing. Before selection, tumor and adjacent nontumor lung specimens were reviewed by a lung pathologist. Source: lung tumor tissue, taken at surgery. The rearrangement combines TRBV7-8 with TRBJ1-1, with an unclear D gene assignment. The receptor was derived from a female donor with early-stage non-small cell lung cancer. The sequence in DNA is TGTGCCAGCAGCGATAGGATGAACACTGAAGCTTTCTTT. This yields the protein CASSDRMNTEAFF.